This section outlines one T cell receptor (beta chain) sequence together with its context. Sequencing was performed with immunoSEQ multiplex PCR; in TCRdb, only in-frame clones are kept and a portion is missing. Of 150,000 to 200,000 clones in the sample, 92% were seen once. The data are from a study of T cell responses to AZD1222 COVID-19 vaccine. Germline values: CDR1 KGHSY, CDR2 FQNENV. Germline trimming cut 2 bases from V and 4 bases from J; bases unmatched to any gene: 3. The CDR3 extends over 15 amino acids. The TCR was taken from an adult who received the AZD1222 COVID-19 vaccine. The V call is TRBV16, the J call TRBJ1-1; 11 bases agree with TRBD1. The material was peripheral blood, obtained 28 days after the second AZD1222 dose. The CDR3 nucleotides are TGTGCCAGCAGCCAAGGGACAGGGGGGATCACTGAAGCTTTCTTT. Encoded protein: CASSQGTGGITEAFF.